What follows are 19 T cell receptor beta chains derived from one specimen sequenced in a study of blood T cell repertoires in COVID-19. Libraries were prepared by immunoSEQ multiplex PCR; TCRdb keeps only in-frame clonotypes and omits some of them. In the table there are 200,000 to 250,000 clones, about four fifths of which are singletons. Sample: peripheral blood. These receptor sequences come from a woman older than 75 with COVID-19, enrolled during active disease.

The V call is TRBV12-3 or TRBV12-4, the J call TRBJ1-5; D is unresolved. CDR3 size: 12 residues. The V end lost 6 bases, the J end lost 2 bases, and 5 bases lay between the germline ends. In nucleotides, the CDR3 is TGTGCCAGCAGCCAGGGCAATCAGCCCCAGCATTTT. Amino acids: CASSQGNQPQHF.

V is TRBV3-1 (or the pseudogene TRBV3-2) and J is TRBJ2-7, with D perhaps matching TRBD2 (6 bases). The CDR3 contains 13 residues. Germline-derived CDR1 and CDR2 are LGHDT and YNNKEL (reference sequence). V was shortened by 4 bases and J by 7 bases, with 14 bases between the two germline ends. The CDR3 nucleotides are TGTGCCAGCAGCCCCGGACTATTGGGGGAGCAGTACTTC. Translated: CASSPGLLGEQYF.

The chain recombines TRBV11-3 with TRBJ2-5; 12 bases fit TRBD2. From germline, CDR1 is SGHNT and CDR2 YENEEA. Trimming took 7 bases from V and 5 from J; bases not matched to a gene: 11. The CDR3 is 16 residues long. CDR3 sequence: CASTNPSGGARETQYF. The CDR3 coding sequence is TGTGCCAGCACTAACCCTAGCGGGGGGGCGCGGGAGACCCAGTACTTC.

The CDR3 coding sequence is TGTGCCAGCTCACCACGGGAGAGCTCCTACAATGAGCAGTTCTTC. It yields the protein CASSPRESSYNEQFF. The chain carries TRBV18 and TRBJ2-1, with D tentatively TRBD2 (5 bases). Germline V gene sequence: CDR1 KGHSH, CDR2 LQKENI. This CDR3 is built from 15 residues. V lost 1 base and J 0 bases, leaving 7 bases between the germline ends.

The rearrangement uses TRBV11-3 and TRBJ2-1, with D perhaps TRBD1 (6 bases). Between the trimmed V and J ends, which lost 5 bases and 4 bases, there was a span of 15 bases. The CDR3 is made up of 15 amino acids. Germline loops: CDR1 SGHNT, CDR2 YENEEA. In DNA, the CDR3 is TGTGCCAGCAGCCCCCGACAGGTCGTTTACAATGAGCAGTTCTTC. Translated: CASSPRQVVYNEQFF.

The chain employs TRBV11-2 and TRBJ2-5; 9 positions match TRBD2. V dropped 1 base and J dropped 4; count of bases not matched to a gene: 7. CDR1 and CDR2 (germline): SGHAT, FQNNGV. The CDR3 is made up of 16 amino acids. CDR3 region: CASSLGNSGRSETQYF. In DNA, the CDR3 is TGTGCCAGCAGCTTAGGGAATAGCGGGAGATCAGAGACCCAGTACTTC.

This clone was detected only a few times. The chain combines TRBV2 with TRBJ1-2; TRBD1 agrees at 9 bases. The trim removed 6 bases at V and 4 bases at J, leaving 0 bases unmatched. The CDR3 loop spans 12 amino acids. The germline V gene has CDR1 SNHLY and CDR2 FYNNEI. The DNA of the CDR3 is TGTGCCAGCAGGACAGGGGGCTATGGCTACACCTTC. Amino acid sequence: CASRTGGYGYTF.

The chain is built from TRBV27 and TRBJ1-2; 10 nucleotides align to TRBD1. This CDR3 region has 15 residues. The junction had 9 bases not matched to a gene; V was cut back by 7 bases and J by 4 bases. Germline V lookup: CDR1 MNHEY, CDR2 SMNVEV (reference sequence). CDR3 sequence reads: CASTQAGTGVYGYTF. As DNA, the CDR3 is TGTGCCAGCACCCAAGCCGGGACAGGGGTCTATGGCTACACCTTC.

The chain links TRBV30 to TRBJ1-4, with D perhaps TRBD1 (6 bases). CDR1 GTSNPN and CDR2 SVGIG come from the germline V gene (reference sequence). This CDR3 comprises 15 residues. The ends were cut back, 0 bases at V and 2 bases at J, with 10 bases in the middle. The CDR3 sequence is CAWSVGGQTNEKLFF. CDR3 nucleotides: TGTGCCTGGAGTGTAGGTGGACAGACTAATGAAAAACTGTTTTTT.

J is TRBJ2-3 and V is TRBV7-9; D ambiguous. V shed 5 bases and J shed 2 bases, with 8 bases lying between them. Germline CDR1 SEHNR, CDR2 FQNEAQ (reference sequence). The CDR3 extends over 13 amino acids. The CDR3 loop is CASSLPPTDTQYF. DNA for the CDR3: TGTGCCAGCAGCCTCCCTCCCACAGATACGCAGTATTTT.

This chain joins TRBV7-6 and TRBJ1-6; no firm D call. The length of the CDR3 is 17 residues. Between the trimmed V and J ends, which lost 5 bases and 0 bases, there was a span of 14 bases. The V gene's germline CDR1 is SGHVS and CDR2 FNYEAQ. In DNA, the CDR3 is TGTGCCAGCAGCCAATACCTCCTGAGCTCCTATAATTCACCCCTCCACTTT. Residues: CASSQYLLSSYNSPLHF.

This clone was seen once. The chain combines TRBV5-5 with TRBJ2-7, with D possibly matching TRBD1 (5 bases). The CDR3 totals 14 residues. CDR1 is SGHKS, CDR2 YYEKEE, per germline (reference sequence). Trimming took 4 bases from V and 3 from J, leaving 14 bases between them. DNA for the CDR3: TGTGCCAGCAGCGAGCACGGAGACAGCTACGAGCAGTACTTC. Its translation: CASSEHGDSYEQYF.

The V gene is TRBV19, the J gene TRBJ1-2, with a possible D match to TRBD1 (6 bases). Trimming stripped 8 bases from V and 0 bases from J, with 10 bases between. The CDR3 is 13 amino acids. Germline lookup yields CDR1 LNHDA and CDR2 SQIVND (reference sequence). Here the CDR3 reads CASRNRANYGYTF. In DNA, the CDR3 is TGTGCCAGTCGAAACAGGGCTAACTATGGCTACACCTTC.

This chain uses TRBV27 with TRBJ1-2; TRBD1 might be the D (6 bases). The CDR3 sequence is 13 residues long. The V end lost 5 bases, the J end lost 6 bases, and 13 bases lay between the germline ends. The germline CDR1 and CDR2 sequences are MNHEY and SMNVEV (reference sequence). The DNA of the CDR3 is TGTGCCAGCAGTAGTCAGGGGTTAGATGGCTACACCTTC. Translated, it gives CASSSQGLDGYTF.

The CDR3 DNA follows: TGTGCCAGCAGCTTAGATCCCGGGACAGGCAATCAGCCCCAGCATTTT. Encoded protein: CASSLDPGTGNQPQHF. The chain carries TRBV11-3 and TRBJ1-5, with TRBD1 identical over 7 bases. After removal of 0 bases from V and 2 bases from J, the junction contained 4 bases not matched to a gene. The CDR3 has 16 residues. In germline, CDR1 is SGHNT, CDR2 YENEEA.

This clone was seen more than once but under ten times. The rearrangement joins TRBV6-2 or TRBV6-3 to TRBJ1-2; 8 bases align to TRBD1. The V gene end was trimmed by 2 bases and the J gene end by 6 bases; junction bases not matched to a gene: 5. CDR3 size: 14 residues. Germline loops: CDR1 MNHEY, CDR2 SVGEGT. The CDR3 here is CASSYPGQANGYTF. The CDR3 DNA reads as TGTGCCAGCAGTTACCCGGGACAGGCAAATGGCTACACCTTC.

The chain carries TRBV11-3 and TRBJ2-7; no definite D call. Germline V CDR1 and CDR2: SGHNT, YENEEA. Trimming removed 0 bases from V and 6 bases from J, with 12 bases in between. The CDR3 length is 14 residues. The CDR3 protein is CASSLDQINSEQYF. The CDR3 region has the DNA TGTGCCAGCAGCTTAGATCAGATAAATTCCGAGCAGTACTTC.

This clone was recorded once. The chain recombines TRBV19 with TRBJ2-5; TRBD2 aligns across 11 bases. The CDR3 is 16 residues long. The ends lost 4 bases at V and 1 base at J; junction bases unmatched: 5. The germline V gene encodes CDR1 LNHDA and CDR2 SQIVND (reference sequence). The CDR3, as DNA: TGTGCCAGTAGTAAGAGACTAGCGGGGCTCCAAGAGACCCAGTACTTC. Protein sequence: CASSKRLAGLQETQYF.

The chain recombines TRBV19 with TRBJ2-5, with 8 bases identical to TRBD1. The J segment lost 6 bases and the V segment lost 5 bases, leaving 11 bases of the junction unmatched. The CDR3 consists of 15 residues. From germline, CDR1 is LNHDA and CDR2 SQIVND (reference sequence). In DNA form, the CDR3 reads TGTGCCAGTAGTGGCTGGACAGGGACGGGGAAGACCCAGTACTTC. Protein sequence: CASSGWTGTGKTQYF.